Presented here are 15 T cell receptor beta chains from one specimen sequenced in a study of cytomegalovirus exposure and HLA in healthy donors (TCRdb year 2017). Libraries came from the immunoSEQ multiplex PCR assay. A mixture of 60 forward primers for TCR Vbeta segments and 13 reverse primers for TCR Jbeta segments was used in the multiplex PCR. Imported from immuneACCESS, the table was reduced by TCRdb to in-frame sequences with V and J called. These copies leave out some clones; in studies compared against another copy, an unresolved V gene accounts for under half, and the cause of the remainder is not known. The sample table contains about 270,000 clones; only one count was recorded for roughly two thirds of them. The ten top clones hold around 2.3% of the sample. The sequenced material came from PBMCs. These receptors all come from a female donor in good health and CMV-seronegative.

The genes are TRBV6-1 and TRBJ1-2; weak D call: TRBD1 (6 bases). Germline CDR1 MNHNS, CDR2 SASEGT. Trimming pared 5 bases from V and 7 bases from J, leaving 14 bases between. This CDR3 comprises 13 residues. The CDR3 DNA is TGTGCCAGCAGTTCCACAGGGTGGCGTGGCTACACCTTC. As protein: CASSSTGWRGYTF.

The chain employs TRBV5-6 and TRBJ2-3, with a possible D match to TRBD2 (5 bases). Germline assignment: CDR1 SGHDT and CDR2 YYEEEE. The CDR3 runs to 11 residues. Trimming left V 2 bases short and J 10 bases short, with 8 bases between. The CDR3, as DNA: TGTGCCAGCAGCTTCGGGGAGTCGCAGTATTTT. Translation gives CASSFGESQYF.

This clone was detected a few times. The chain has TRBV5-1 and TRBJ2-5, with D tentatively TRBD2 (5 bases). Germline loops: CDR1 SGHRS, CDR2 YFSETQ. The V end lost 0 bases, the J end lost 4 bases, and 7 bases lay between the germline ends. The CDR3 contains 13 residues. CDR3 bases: TGCGCCAGCAGCTTGGGAGGACTAGAGACCCAGTACTTC. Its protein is CASSLGGLETQYF. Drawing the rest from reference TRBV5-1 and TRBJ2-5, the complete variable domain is KAGVTQTPRYLIKTRGQQVTLSCSPISGHRSVSWYQQTPGQGLQFLFEYFSETQRNKGNFPGRFSGRQFSNSRSEMNVSTLELGDSALYLCASSLGGLETQYFGPGTRLLVL.

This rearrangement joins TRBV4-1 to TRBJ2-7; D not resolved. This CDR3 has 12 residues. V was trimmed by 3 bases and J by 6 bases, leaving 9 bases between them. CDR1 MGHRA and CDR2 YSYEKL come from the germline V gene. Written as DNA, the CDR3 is TGCGCCAGCAGCCACCCGTCTTCCGAGCAGTACTTC. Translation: CASSHPSSEQYF.

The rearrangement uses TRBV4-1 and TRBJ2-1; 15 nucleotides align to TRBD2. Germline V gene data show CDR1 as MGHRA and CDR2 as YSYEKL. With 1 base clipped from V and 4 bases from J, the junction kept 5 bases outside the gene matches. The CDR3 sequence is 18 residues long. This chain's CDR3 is CASSQGGLAGGGYNEQFF. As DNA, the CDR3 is TGCGCCAGCAGCCAAGGAGGACTAGCGGGAGGGGGGTACAATGAGCAGTTCTTC.

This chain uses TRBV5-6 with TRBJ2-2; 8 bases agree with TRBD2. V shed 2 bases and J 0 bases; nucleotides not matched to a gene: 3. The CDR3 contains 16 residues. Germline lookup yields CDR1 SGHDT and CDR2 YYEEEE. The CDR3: CASSFLAGTNTGELFF. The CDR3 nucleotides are TGTGCCAGCAGCTTCCTAGCGGGTACGAACACCGGGGAGCTGTTTTTT.

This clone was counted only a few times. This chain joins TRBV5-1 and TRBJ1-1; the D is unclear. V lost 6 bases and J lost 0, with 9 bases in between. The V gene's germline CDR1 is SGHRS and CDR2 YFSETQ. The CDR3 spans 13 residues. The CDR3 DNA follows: TGCGCCAGCACCGAAACGGTGAACACTGAAGCTTTCTTT. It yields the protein CASTETVNTEAFF.

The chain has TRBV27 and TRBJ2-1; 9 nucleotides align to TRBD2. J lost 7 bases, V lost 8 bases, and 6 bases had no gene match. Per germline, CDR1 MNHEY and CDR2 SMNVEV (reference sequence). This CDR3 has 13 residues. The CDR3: CASRLAEWNEQFF. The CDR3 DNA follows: TGTGCCAGCCGACTAGCGGAATGGAATGAGCAGTTCTTC.

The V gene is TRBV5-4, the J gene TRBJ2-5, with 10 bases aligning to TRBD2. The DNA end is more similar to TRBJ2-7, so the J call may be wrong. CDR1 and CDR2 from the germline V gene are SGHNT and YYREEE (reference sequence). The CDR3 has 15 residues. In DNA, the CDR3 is TGTGCCAGCAGCTATCTAGCGGGAGCCGGGAACGAGCAGTACTTC. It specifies CASSYLAGAGNEQYF.

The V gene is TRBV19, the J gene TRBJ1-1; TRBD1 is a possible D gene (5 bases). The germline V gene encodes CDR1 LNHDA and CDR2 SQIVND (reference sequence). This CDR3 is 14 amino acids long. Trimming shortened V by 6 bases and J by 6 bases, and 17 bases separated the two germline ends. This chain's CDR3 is CASSRAGGMAEAFF. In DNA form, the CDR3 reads TGTGCCAGTAGCAGGGCGGGGGGGATGGCTGAAGCTTTCTTT.

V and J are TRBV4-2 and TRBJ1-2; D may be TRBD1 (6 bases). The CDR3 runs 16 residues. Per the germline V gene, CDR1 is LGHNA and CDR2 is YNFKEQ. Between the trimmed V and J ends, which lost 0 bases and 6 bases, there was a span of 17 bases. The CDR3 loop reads CASSQDQSDSFHGYTF. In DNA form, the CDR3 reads TGTGCCAGCAGCCAAGATCAGTCGGACAGCTTTCATGGCTACACCTTC.

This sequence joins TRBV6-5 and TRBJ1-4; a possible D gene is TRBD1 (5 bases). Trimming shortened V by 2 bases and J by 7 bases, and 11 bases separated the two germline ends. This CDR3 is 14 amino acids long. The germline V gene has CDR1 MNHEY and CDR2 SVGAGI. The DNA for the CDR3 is TGTGCCAGCAGTTACCCAGGGTGGAGTGAAAAACTGTTTTTT. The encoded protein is CASSYPGWSEKLFF.

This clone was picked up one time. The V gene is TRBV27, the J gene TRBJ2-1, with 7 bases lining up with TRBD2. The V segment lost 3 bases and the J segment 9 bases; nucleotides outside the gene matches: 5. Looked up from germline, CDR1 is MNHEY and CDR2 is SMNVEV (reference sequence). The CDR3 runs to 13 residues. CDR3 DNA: TGTGCCAGCAGTTTCGGGGGGACGAGTGAGCAGTTCTTC. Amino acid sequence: CASSFGGTSEQFF.

The chain's CDR3 is CASSAGREVYEQYF. The CDR3 DNA reads as TGTGCCAGCAGTGCGGGGCGGGAGGTCTACGAGCAGTACTTC. The chain is built from TRBV7-2 and TRBJ2-7, with TRBD2 matching over 8 bases. Looked up from germline, CDR1 is SGHTA and CDR2 is FQGNSA. V was pared by 6 bases and J by 3 bases, with 7 bases of the junction left unmatched. The CDR3 consists of 14 residues.

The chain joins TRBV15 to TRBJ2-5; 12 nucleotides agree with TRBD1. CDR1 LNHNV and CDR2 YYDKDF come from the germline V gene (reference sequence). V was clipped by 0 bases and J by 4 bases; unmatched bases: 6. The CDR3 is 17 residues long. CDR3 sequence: CATSRETGQGARETQYF. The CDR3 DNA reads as TGTGCCACCAGCAGAGAGACGGGACAGGGGGCGAGAGAGACCCAGTACTTC.